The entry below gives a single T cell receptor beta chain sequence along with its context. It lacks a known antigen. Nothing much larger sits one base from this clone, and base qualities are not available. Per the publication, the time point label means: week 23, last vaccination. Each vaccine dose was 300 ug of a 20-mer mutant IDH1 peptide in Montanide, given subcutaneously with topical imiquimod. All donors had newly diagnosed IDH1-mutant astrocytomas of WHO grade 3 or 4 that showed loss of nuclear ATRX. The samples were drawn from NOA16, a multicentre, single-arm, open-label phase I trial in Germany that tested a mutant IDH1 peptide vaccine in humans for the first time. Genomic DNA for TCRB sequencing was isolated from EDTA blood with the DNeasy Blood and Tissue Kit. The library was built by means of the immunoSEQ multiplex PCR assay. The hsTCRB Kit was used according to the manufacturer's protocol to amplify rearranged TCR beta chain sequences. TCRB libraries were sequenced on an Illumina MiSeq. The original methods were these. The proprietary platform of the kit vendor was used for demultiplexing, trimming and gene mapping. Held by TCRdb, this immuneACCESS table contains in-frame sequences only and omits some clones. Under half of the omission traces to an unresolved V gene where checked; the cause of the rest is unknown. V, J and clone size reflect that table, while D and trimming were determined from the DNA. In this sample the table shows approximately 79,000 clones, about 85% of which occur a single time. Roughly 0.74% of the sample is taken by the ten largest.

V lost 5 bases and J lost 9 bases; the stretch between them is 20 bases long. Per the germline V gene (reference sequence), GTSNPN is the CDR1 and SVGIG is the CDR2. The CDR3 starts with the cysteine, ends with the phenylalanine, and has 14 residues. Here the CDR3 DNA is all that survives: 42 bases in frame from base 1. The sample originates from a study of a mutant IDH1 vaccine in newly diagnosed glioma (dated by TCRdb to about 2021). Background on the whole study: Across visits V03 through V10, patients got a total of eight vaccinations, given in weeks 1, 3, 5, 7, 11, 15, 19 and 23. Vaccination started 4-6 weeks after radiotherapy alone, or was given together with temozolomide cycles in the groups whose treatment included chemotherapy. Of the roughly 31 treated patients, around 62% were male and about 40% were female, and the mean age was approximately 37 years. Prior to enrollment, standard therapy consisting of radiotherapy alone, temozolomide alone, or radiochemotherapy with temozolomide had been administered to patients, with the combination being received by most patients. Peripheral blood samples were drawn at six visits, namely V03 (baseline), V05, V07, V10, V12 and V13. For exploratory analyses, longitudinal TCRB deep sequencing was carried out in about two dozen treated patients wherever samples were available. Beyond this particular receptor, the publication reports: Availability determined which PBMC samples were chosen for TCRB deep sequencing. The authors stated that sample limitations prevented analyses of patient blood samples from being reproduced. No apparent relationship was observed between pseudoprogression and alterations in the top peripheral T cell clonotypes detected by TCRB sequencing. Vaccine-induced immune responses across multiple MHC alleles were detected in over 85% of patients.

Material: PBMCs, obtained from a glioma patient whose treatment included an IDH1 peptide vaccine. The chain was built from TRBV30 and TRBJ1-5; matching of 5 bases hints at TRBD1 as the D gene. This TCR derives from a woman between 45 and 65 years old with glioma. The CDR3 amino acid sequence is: CAWASGGYYGPQHF. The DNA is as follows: TGTGCCTGGGCCTCCGGGGGGTACTATGGGCCCCAGCATTTT.